This TCR beta chain came from a study of blood T cell repertoires in COVID-19. On the study more broadly: The samples span acute and convalescent COVID-19 from the United States, Italy and Spain. PBMCs, B-cell-depleted T cells, or T cells were the source of the cDNA or gDNA that made up the material.

A single count supports this clone. The V and J ends lost 3 bases and 3 bases respectively, with 12 bases between them. This CDR3 contains 15 residues. The germline V gene encodes CDR1 SGHTS and CDR2 YDEGEE. Authors' processing steps: Using reference gene primer amplification, nucleated cell counts were estimated. Measured with immunoSEQ multiplex PCR; TCRdb has only the in-frame clones, and not every one. V and J calls plus clone size are reproduced from that table; the DNA served to infer D and trimming. The sample includes under 45,000 clones, around 73% of them seen just once. The material sequenced was peripheral blood. The chain combines TRBV5-8 with TRBJ1-4, with TRBD1 as a possible D gene (6 bases). The receptor was derived from a woman in her 70s with acute or convalescent COVID-19. CDR3 in DNA: TGTGCCAGCAGCTCAATGGGGGCCGCTAATGAAAAACTGTTTTTT. This codes for CASSSMGAANEKLFF.